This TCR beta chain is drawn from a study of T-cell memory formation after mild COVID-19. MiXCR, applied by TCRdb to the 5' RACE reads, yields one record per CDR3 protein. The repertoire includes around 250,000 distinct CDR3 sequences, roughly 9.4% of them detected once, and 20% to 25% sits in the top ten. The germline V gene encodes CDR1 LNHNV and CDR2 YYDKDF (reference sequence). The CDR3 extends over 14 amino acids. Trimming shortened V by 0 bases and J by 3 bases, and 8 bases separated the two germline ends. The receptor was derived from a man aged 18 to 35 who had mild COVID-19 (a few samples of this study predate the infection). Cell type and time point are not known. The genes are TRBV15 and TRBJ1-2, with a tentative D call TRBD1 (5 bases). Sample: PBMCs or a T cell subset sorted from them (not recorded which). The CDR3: CATSRDGGHYGYTF. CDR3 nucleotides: TGTGCCACCAGCAGAGATGGGGGACACTATGGCTACACCTTC.